A single TCR beta chain is shown here with its context. The antigen this receptor binds is unknown. No base-level quality is on record; no much larger clone is a single base apart. TCRbeta CDR3 regions were amplified from genomic DNA by means of the immunoSEQ Assay, a bias-controlled multiplex PCR. On the authors' methods: The number of nucleated cells in each sample was estimated by amplification of reference gene primers within the assay. To quantify the absolute abundance of each unique TCRbeta CDR3 rearrangement, sequence reads were collapsed and filtered. For each sample, productive Simpson clonality was calculated as the square root of Simpson's diversity index across productive rearrangements. In TCRdb, the immuneACCESS table is reduced to in-frame sequences with V and J assigned. These tables do not hold every clone; where another copy was compared, an unresolved V gene accounts for under half, and the others remain unexplained. The V and J calls and clone size were taken over from that table, and D and trimming were inferred from the DNA. The sample profile shows over 25,000 clones; around 80% of them were found once. 40% to 50% of the sample lies in the top ten.

This entry belongs to a study of blood T cell repertoires in COVID-19 (dated by TCRdb to about 2020). Some background on the complete study: Collaborator samples came from the United States, Italy and Spain and covered acute and convalescent phases of COVID-19. The material from the prospective study consisted of cDNA or gDNA derived from T cells, B-cell-depleted T cells, or PBMCs. Subjects who had been exposed to COVID-19, were actively infected with it, or had recovered from it provided the deeply sampled blood TCRbeta repertoires that made up the dataset. The repertoires were made available in a free public database intended to serve as a resource for research on the immune response to SARS-CoV-2. The samples were drawn from two sources: the first 160 participants of the ongoing ImmuneRACE study, and 1,200 or so subjects contributed by 6 global collaborators. A de-identified subject ID, COVID-19 status, age in years and sex were almost always included in the sample metadata. Where available, HLA class I and class II types were obtained from metadata supplied by the sample provider rather than from assay-based typing. Results the study describes overall, beyond this receptor: The quantity of clinical and demographic metadata differed by source and by participant and was supplied without curation.

From its cysteine to its phenylalanine, the CDR3 spans 15 amino acids. The kept DNA is CDR3 alone, 45 bases in frame from the first base. Clipping removes 0 bases from V and 4 bases from J, with 3 as the unmatched junction base count. The germline V gene (reference sequence) specifies SEHNR as CDR1 and FQNEAQ as CDR2. Each collaborating institution followed its own protocols to collect whole blood in K2EDTA tubes. For TCRbeta analysis, collaborators shipped samples as frozen whole blood, isolated PBMCs, or DNA extracted from either of those sample types. Input material: peripheral blood. This TCR was sampled from an elderly woman with acute or convalescent COVID-19. The chain is encoded by TRBV7-9 joined to TRBJ1-3; 7 bases in the middle match TRBD1. The DNA reads as follows: TGTGCCAGCAGCTTAGCGACAGGGATGGGAAACACCATATATTTT. It encodes CASSLATGMGNTIYF.